This TCR beta chain was retrieved from a study of glioma-infiltrating T cells after dendritic cell vaccination. Remarks on this clone: Without the conserved terminal phenylalanine or tryptophan, this CDR3 likely stems from a read error. No DNA is shown, since the ends of the CDR3 on it are uncertain; the CDR3 is the one TCRdb lists.

The repertoire was sequenced with immunoSEQ multiplex PCR; TCRdb's copy has only in-frame clones and lacks some. The data show about 73,000 clones, roughly 80% seen once. The length of the CDR3 is 13 amino acids, counting both ends. Per the germline V gene, CDR1 is SGHTA and CDR2 is FQGNSA. This clonotype was obtained from a human donor with glioblastoma. The input for sequencing was blood, taken before dendritic cell vaccination. The rearrangement joins TRBV7-2 to TRBJ2-7; the table calls TRBD2, which could not be checked here. CDR3 region: CASSLEGLAGVSL.